The 21 T cell receptor beta chains listed next were all sequenced from one sample in a study of Ad26.COV2.S vaccination and SARS-CoV-2 variants. The assay was immunoSEQ multiplex PCR, and TCRdb's table has in-frame clones only and misses some. In the table there are 350,000 to 450,000 clones, roughly 84% of which are singletons. Sample treatment: around 19 received Ad26.COV2.S at low or high dose, single or two shots; a few received placebo; per-sample allocation not given. Samples came from day 63 after the first vaccine or placebo injection. Sequenced material: peripheral blood, taken in a trial of Ad26.COV2.S vaccine versus placebo. The receptors here all came from a person aged 18-60 years who received the Ad26.COV2.S COVID-19 vaccine or a placebo.

V and J are TRBV4-2 and TRBJ1-2; 10 bases line up with TRBD1. The V gene end was trimmed by 8 bases and the J gene end by 7 bases; junction bases not matched to a gene: 16. The CDR3 has 16 residues. Germline-derived CDR1 and CDR2 are LGHNA and YNFKEQ. CDR3 region: CASPKFRTGGGGGYTF. In nucleotides, the CDR3 is TGTGCCAGCCCCAAGTTCCGGACAGGGGGGGGCGGTGGCTACACCTTC.

The chain joins TRBV18 to TRBJ1-5; D ambiguous. This CDR3 is built from 15 residues. Trimming removed 6 bases from V and 0 bases from J, with 12 bases in between. Germline values: CDR1 KGHSH, CDR2 LQKENI. CDR3 in amino acids: CASSLIGDSNQPQHF. The CDR3 DNA reads as TGTGCCAGCTCCCTTATCGGGGATAGCAATCAGCCCCAGCATTTT.

V usage is TRBV20-1 and J usage is TRBJ1-2, with TRBD1 matching over 9 bases. Trimming at V came to 3 bases and at J to 4 bases, leaving 6 bases not matched to a gene. From germline, CDR1 is DFQATT and CDR2 SNEGSKA (reference sequence). The CDR3 extends over 14 amino acids. The CDR3 here is CSASSQGASYGYTF. In DNA form, the CDR3 reads TGCAGTGCTAGTTCACAGGGGGCGAGCTATGGCTACACCTTC.

This chain connects TRBV10-2 to TRBJ1-2; D is unresolved. Trimming shortened V by 0 bases and J by 6 bases, and 14 bases separated the two germline ends. Germline V gene data show CDR1 as WSHSY and CDR2 as SAAADI. This CDR3 has 15 amino acids. The CDR3 DNA reads TGCGCCAGCAGTGAGTCGACGGGTTATGGAAATGGCTACACCTTC. Amino acid sequence: CASSESTGYGNGYTF.

This sequence joins TRBV10-3 and TRBJ1-3; D perhaps matches TRBD1 (5 bases). The CDR3 runs 14 residues. V was shortened by 3 bases and J by 9 bases, with 15 bases between the two germline ends. Per germline, CDR1 ENHRY and CDR2 SYGVKD. The CDR3 DNA sequence: TGTGCCATCAGTGACCCCGGGACCACCGCCACCATATATTTT. Protein product: CAISDPGTTATIYF.

V gene TRBV5-1 combines with J gene TRBJ1-1; 7 bases agree with TRBD1. J was trimmed by 1 base and V by 2 bases; bases with no gene match: 5. The CDR3 is made up of 15 amino acids. Germline V gene lookup returns CDR1 SGHRS and CDR2 YFSETQ. CDR3 sequence (DNA): TGCGCCAGCAGCTTAGGGGGCCGGTGGAACACTGAAGCTTTCTTT. This encodes CASSLGGRWNTEAFF.

The V gene is TRBV9, the J gene TRBJ2-2, with TRBD2 matching over 9 bases. The CDR3 covers 14 residues. The V and J ends lost 4 bases and 3 bases, in that order; junction bases with no gene match: 1. From germline, CDR1 is SGDLS and CDR2 YYNGEE. CDR3 bases: TGTGCCAGCAGCTTAGCGGGGGACACCGGGGAGCTGTTTTTT. This sequence encodes CASSLAGDTGELFF.

The table lists this clone with a few counts. The chain links TRBV18 to TRBJ1-1; TRBD1 matches at 9 bases. CDR3 length equals 16 residues. Germline V gene lookup returns CDR1 KGHSH and CDR2 LQKENI. The trim removed 6 bases at V and 6 bases at J, leaving 14 bases unmatched. Written as DNA, the CDR3 is TGTGCCAGCTCGGTCCCGGGACAGGGCGGGCGCGCTGAAGCTTTCTTT. Translated: CASSVPGQGGRAEAFF.

The rearrangement uses TRBV12-3 or TRBV12-4 and TRBJ2-1; D remains ambiguous. The CDR3 loop spans 12 amino acids. V was pared by 4 bases and J by 9 bases, with 10 bases between. CDR3 sequence: CASSYIPSEQFF. CDR3 DNA: TGTGCCAGCAGTTACATCCCAAGTGAGCAGTTCTTC.

The V and J genes are TRBV15 and TRBJ2-7; no reliable D call. CDR1 and CDR2 from the germline V gene are LNHNV and YYDKDF (reference sequence). The CDR3 sequence is 13 residues long. Trimming left V 0 bases short and J 3 bases short, with 6 bases between. CDR3 in amino acids: CATSREKSYEQYF. The DNA of the CDR3 is TGTGCCACCAGCAGAGAGAAGAGCTACGAGCAGTACTTC.

The chain has TRBV4-2 and TRBJ2-5; 7 bases fit TRBD2. Germline V gene sequence: CDR1 LGHNA, CDR2 YNFKEQ. The CDR3 contains 18 residues. The trim removed 0 bases at V and 2 bases at J, leaving 12 bases unmatched. CDR3 amino acids: CASSQDGDPGLPQETQYF. The CDR3 coding sequence is TGTGCCAGCAGCCAAGATGGGGACCCGGGACTACCTCAAGAGACCCAGTACTTC.

This clone was seen only a few times. The chain couples TRBV7-2 to TRBJ2-7; TRBD2 matches at 10 bases. CDR1 and CDR2 from the germline V gene are SGHTA and FQGNSA. The CDR3 contains 16 residues. Losses at the gene ends were 0 bases for V and 3 bases for J; bases not matched to a gene: 5. The CDR3 DNA sequence: TGTGCCAGCAGCTTAGCTGTAGCGGGAGGCATCTACGAGCAGTACTTC. Encoded protein: CASSLAVAGGIYEQYF. The variable domain in full, completed from reference TRBV7-2 and TRBJ2-7, reads GAGVSQSPSNKVTEKGKDVELRCDPISGHTALYWYRQSLGQGLEFLIYFQGNSAPDKSGLPSDRFSAERTGGSVSTLTIQRTQQEDSAVYLCASSLAVAGGIYEQYFGPGTRLTVT.

V is TRBV7-9 and J is TRBJ2-5; D uncertain. Germline-derived CDR1 and CDR2 are SEHNR and FQNEAQ (reference sequence). The CDR3 consists of 13 residues. V lost 7 bases and J lost 7, with 16 bases in between. As DNA, the CDR3 is TGTGCCAGCACCATAGGGCACTCTGGGACCCAGTACTTC. Translation: CASTIGHSGTQYF. The whole variable domain, remainder taken from reference TRBV7-9 and TRBJ2-5, is DTGVSQNPRHKITKRGQNVTFRCDPISEHNRLYWYRQTLGQGPEFLTYFQNEAQLEKSRLLSDRFSAERPKGSFSTLEIQRTEQGDSAMYLCASTIGHSGTQYFGPGTRLLVL.

This chain joins TRBV7-3 and TRBJ2-2; 9 nucleotides align to TRBD2. CDR3 length: 16 residues. Germline-derived CDR1 and CDR2 are SGHTA and FQGTGA. V lost 0 bases and J lost 6; bases outside the gene matches: 5. The CDR3: CASSLTGGGAAGELFF. CDR3 DNA: TGTGCCAGCAGCTTAACTGGCGGGGGGGCCGCCGGGGAGCTGTTTTTT.

The chain combines TRBV27 with TRBJ2-3; D is perhaps TRBD2 (7 bases). This CDR3 contains 15 residues. The V gene lost 6 bases and the J gene lost 6 bases, with 19 bases spanning the gap. CDR1 and CDR2 (germline): MNHEY, SMNVEV (reference sequence). This chain's CDR3 is CASRPWGGAWDTQYF. The DNA for the CDR3 is TGTGCCAGCAGACCGTGGGGGGGGGCATGGGATACGCAGTATTTT.

V and J are TRBV14 and TRBJ1-2; D perhaps matches TRBD1 (5 bases). From germline, CDR1 is SGHDN and CDR2 FVKESK. The CDR3 sequence is 13 residues long. V was cut by 6 bases and J by 6 bases, with 14 bases left in between. CDR3 in DNA: TGTGCCAGCAGGTTTTCAGGGTCTAATGGCTACACCTTC. Protein: CASRFSGSNGYTF.

V gene TRBV11-2 combines with J gene TRBJ1-6; no firm D call. V lost 5 bases to trimming and J lost 3 bases, with 11 bases between them. Germline V CDR1 and CDR2: SGHAT, FQNNGV. The CDR3 has 15 amino acids. CDR3 sequence: CASSPHGLYNSPLHF. DNA for the CDR3: TGTGCCAGCAGCCCCCACGGGCTCTATAATTCACCCCTCCACTTT.

The CDR3 spells CASSQSPGTHNQPQHF. The CDR3 DNA reads as TGTGCCAGCAGCCAATCCCCCGGGACTCACAATCAGCCCCAGCATTTT. This rearrangement joins TRBV16 to TRBJ1-5; a weak D match, TRBD1 (5 bases). CDR1 KGHSY and CDR2 FQNENV come from the germline V gene. The V end was cut by 0 bases, the J end by 3 bases, with 12 bases between. This CDR3 is 16 amino acids long.

This sequence joins TRBV19 and TRBJ1-1, with TRBD1 as a possible D gene (6 bases). The CDR3 is 15 amino acids. Germline-derived CDR1 and CDR2 are LNHDA and SQIVND (reference sequence). V lost 3 bases to trimming and J lost 4 bases, with 15 bases between them. In DNA form, the CDR3 reads TGTGCCAGTAGTATGGGTACCAGGGGCGGCACTGAAGCTTTCTTT. This codes for CASSMGTRGGTEAFF.

V usage is TRBV5-4 and J usage is TRBJ2-1; the match to TRBD1 covers 8 bases. The trim removed 4 bases at V and 0 bases at J, leaving 6 bases unmatched. CDR1 is SGHNT and CDR2 is YYREEE in the germline V gene (reference sequence). This CDR3 contains 16 residues. CDR3 loop: CASSRGQDNSYNEQFF. CDR3 DNA: TGTGCCAGCAGCCGGGGACAGGACAACTCCTACAATGAGCAGTTCTTC.

V and J are TRBV7-8 and TRBJ2-1, with D possibly called TRBD1 or TRBD2 (6 bases each). The V and J ends lost 1 base and 0 bases respectively, with 7 bases between them. In germline, CDR1 is SGHVS, CDR2 FQNEAQ. The CDR3 covers 15 residues. This CDR3 reads CASSLGGASYNEQFF. The CDR3 nucleotides are TGTGCCAGCAGCTTAGGGGGGGCCTCCTACAATGAGCAGTTCTTC.